This T cell receptor (beta chain) was retrieved from a study of cytomegalovirus exposure and HLA in healthy donors. Some clones are missing from TCRdb's copy, which holds only in-frame ones; the method was immunoSEQ multiplex PCR. In the table there are more than 45,000 clones, 90% to 95% of which are singletons. The CDR3 length is 13 residues. Trimming stripped 5 bases from V and 8 bases from J, with 15 bases between. Germline lookup yields CDR1 LNHDA and CDR2 SQIVND (reference sequence). The origin of this receptor is a woman younger than 45 in good health and CMV-seronegative. Sequences were obtained from PBMCs. The chain joins TRBV19 to TRBJ1-2; maybe TRBD1 (6 bases). DNA of the CDR3: TGTGCCAGTAGTGGAAACAGGGTCGGAGGCTACACCTTC. It encodes CASSGNRVGGYTF.